This T cell receptor (beta chain) was obtained from a study of blood T cell repertoires in COVID-19. Overall study: Samples of COVID-19 (acute and convalescent) were obtained from the United States, Italy and Spain.

This clone came up once. Assay used: immunoSEQ multiplex PCR; TCRdb lists only in-frame clones, some missing. The sample has 80,000 to 130,000 clones, 91% seen once. The germline V gene has CDR1 GTSNPN and CDR2 SVGIG (reference sequence). This CDR3 is built from 14 residues. V dropped 1 base and J dropped 2 bases, with 11 bases sitting between them. The material sequenced was peripheral blood. The chain joins TRBV30 to TRBJ1-2; D gene unclear. This TCR came from a man aged 60 to 75 with acute or convalescent COVID-19. CDR3: CAWSDRGRNYGYTF. CDR3 DNA: TGTGCCTGGAGTGACCGAGGGAGAAACTATGGCTACACCTTC.